Described below is a single TCR beta chain sequence and its context. Its specific antigen is unknown. Per-nucleotide qualities are absent, and no much larger clonotype sits a single base away. TCRbeta CDR3 regions were amplified from genomic DNA by means of the immunoSEQ Assay, a bias-controlled multiplex PCR. From the authors' description of their analysis: The number of nucleated cells in each sample was estimated from the amplification of reference gene primers within the assay. To quantify the absolute abundance of each unique TCRbeta CDR3 rearrangement, sequence reads were collapsed and filtered. For each sample, productive Simpson clonality was calculated by taking the square root of Simpson's diversity index across productive rearrangements. The table comes from immuneACCESS by way of TCRdb, which keeps in-frame sequences with V and J called. Part of the clones is missing from these tables; in studies checked, under half for an unresolved V gene and the rest for unknown reasons. V and J calls and clone size are given by that table; D and trimming were obtained from the DNA. The sample data list approximately 450,000 clones, and approximately 92% of these were observed just once. The biggest ten clones account for 0.95% to 1.2% of the sample.

The sample originates from a study of blood T cell repertoires in COVID-19 (dated by TCRdb to 2019 to 2021). Some background on the complete study: Collaborator samples came from the United States, Italy and Spain and covered acute and convalescent phases of COVID-19. The prospective study material was composed of cDNA or gDNA derived from T cells, B-cell-depleted T cells, or PBMCs. Deeply sampled blood TCRbeta repertoires from subjects exposed to, actively infected with, or recovered from COVID-19 were included in the dataset. The repertoires were made available in a free public database intended to serve as a resource for research on the immune response to SARS-CoV-2. Samples came from the ongoing ImmuneRACE study (first 160 participants) plus 1,254 subjects from 6 global collaborators. Nearly every sample came with metadata listing a de-identified subject ID, COVID-19 status, age in years and sex. Where available, HLA class I and class II types were obtained from metadata supplied by the sample provider rather than from assay-based typing. What the work shows at the level of the full study, not this receptor alone: The quantity of clinical and demographic metadata differed by source and by participant and was supplied without curation.

Unmatched junction bases come to 4, with V trimmed by 6 bases and J by 0 bases. There are 17 amino acids in the CDR3, from cysteine to phenylalanine inclusive. Only the CDR3 DNA is retained, 51 bases long and in frame from the first base. Based on the germline V gene (reference sequence), the CDR1 and CDR2 sequences are MNHEY and SMNVEV. Enrolling through a virtual design, the prospective study's participants ranged in age from roughly 18 to 89 years and lived across roughly 24 United States geographic areas. To assign participants to cohorts, the prospective study relied on clinical history that participants themselves reported in a screening survey and a study questionnaire. ImmuneRACE Cohort 3 recovered participants were defined by two consecutive negative NP/OP PCR tests, healthcare professional clearance, or symptom resolution. Mobile phlebotomists in the prospective study collected whole blood, serum and a nasopharyngeal or oropharyngeal swab from every participant. Participants in the prospective study had the option to provide additional blood draws and questionnaires over an approximately 2-month period. Blood samples from the prospective study were shipped frozen or at room temperature prior to DNA extraction.

The chain is encoded by TRBV27 joined to TRBJ2-1; the junction holds 14 bases that match TRBD2. This sequence originates from a man aged 25-45 years who had recovered from COVID-19. The sample taken for sequencing was PBMCs or T cells enriched from blood (not recorded which). Read as DNA, the sequence is TGTGCCAGCAGCATAGGGACTAGCGGGGGCTCCTACAATGAGCAGTTCTTC. It encodes CASSIGTSGGSYNEQFF.